The 6 T cell receptor beta chains presented below share a single source sample, sequenced in a study of control samples from healthy donors and cancer patients. Assay: immunoSEQ multiplex PCR; the TCRdb copy retains only in-frame clones and omits some. The data contain some 120,000 clones, 88% of them seen just once; the ten biggest clones take up less than 3%. The specimen sequenced was blood. The receptors derive from a woman between 70 and 85 years old in good health.

The CDR3 reads CASSVVAGGLYEQYF. In nucleotides, the CDR3 is TGTGCCAGCAGCGTAGTGGCGGGGGGCCTCTACGAGCAGTACTTC. The rearrangement joins TRBV9 to TRBJ2-7, with 8 bases identical to TRBD2. The CDR3 has 15 residues. Germline V gene sequence: CDR1 SGDLS, CDR2 YYNGEE. V lost 0 bases to trimming and J lost 3 bases; unmatched junction nucleotides: 5.

In the case of this clone: Other nucleotide sequences from this sample produce the same CDR3. The V and J genes are TRBV19 and TRBJ1-3; perhaps TRBD1 as D (5 bases). Trimming took off 6 bases at V and 0 bases at J, with 6 bases between the two ends. CDR3 length: 13 amino acids. From germline, CDR1 is LNHDA and CDR2 SQIVND (reference sequence). The CDR3 DNA reads TGTGCCAGTAGCAGGGCCTCTGGAAACACCATATATTTT. Translation gives CASSRASGNTIYF.

The chain links TRBV5-1 to TRBJ1-1; possible D gene TRBD1, 5 bases. Germline V lookup: CDR1 SGHRS, CDR2 YFSETQ. Trimming removed 0 bases from V and 1 base from J, with 7 bases in between. CDR3 length: 14 residues. The CDR3 loop is CASSLGGANTEAFF. Written as DNA, the CDR3 is TGCGCCAGCAGCTTGGGCGGGGCGAACACTGAAGCTTTCTTT.

The V call is TRBV7-6, the J call TRBJ2-2, with 7 bases identical to TRBD1. The V gene end was trimmed by 4 bases and the J gene end by 0 bases; junction bases not matched to a gene: 5. CDR3 length: 16 residues. Germline CDR1 SGHVS, CDR2 FNYEAQ. CDR3 coding DNA: TGTGCCAGCAGCTACGGACAGGACTCGAACACCGGGGAGCTGTTTTTT. It specifies CASSYGQDSNTGELFF.

The chain uses TRBV3-1 (or the pseudogene TRBV3-2) and TRBJ1-2, with TRBD1 as a possible D gene (6 bases). Between the trimmed V and J ends, which lost 6 bases and 4 bases, there was a span of 15 bases. This CDR3 has 14 amino acids. Germline V CDR1 and CDR2: LGHDT, YNNKEL (reference sequence). CDR3 sequence (DNA): TGTGCCAGCAGGCCTCTCGGGGGCGGCTATGGCTACACCTTC. It is translated as CASRPLGGGYGYTF.

This clone was counted once. The chain has TRBV6-4 and TRBJ1-5; D call uncertain. The length of the CDR3 is 14 residues. Germline CDR1 reads MRHNA; CDR2 reads SNTAGT. Trimming cost V 3 bases and J 2 bases, with 8 bases left between them. For the CDR3, the DNA is TGTGCCAGCAGTGAAGGCCCGGGCAATCAGCCCCAGCATTTT. This translates into CASSEGPGNQPQHF.